Following are 14 T cell receptor beta chains from one sample sequenced in a study of blood T cell repertoires in COVID-19. Measured with immunoSEQ multiplex PCR; TCRdb has only the in-frame clones, and not every one. Of 150,000 to 200,000 clones listed, 70% to 90% were seen once; the top ten hold 11%. The sequenced sample consisted of peripheral blood. Receptors were obtained from a human donor in a cohort sampled during active COVID-19.

The CDR3 sequence is CASKPGTGDVETQYF. CDR3 bases: TGTGCCAGCAAACCAGGGACAGGGGATGTAGAGACCCAGTACTTC. This chain links TRBV7-8 with TRBJ2-5, with 10 bases that match TRBD1. The V gene end was trimmed by 7 bases and the J gene end by 4 bases; junction bases not matched to a gene: 9. The CDR3 is 15 residues long. Germline V gene sequence: CDR1 SGHVS, CDR2 FQNEAQ.

This clone was counted many times. This chain connects TRBV5-1 to TRBJ2-3; D remains ambiguous. Trimming left V 0 bases short and J 4 bases short, with 12 bases between. CDR3 length: 15 residues. Germline loops: CDR1 SGHRS, CDR2 YFSETQ. The CDR3 region is CASSLDIRSADTQYF. CDR3 nucleotide sequence: TGCGCCAGCAGCTTGGATATTAGAAGTGCAGATACGCAGTATTTT.

In its sample, this clone was seen a few times. The V and J genes are TRBV4-3 and TRBJ1-3; no reliable D call. V gave up 2 bases and J gave up 0 bases, with 8 bases separating them. Germline V gives CDR1 LGHNA, CDR2 YSLEER. This CDR3 is built from 15 residues. The CDR3 is CASSQTPNSGNTIYF. CDR3 DNA sequence: TGCGCCAGCAGCCAAACACCGAACTCTGGAAACACCATATATTTT.

V is TRBV30 and J is TRBJ2-2; TRBD2 matches 11 bases. The CDR3 is 16 residues long. Germline assignment: CDR1 GTSNPN and CDR2 SVGIG (reference sequence). V gave up 3 bases and J gave up 13 bases; unmatched junction bases: 16. CDR3 amino acids: CAWSSGTSGALDVLFF. CDR3 DNA sequence: TGTGCCTGGAGCTCCGGGACTAGCGGAGCCCTTGACGTGCTGTTTTTT.

This chain uses TRBV19 with TRBJ1-2, with D hard to call. This CDR3 spans 14 amino acids. Germline V lookup: CDR1 LNHDA, CDR2 SQIVND (reference sequence). Trimming shortened V by 7 bases and J by 0 bases, and 12 bases separated the two germline ends. The CDR3 DNA sequence: TGTGCCAGTACCCCCAGCCTAGCTAACTATGGCTACACCTTC. Encoded protein: CASTPSLANYGYTF.

CDR3 sequence (DNA): TGTGCCAGCAGCCCCGGGACAGGGGTTTTTAGCACAGATACGCAGTATTTT. It is translated as CASSPGTGVFSTDTQYF. V usage is TRBV5-8 and J usage is TRBJ2-3, with 10 positions matching TRBD1. The CDR3 extends over 17 amino acids. J lost 0 bases, V lost 4 bases, and 8 bases had no gene match. Germline CDR1 is SGHTS and CDR2 is YDEGEE. The whole variable domain, filled in from reference TRBV5-8 and TRBJ2-3, reads EAGVTQSPTHLIKTRGQQATLRCSPISGHTSVYWYQQALGLGLQFLLWYDEGEERNRGNFPPRFSGRQFPNYSSELNVNALELEDSALYLCASSPGTGVFSTDTQYFGPGTRLTVL.

The genes are TRBV7-3 and TRBJ2-3, with D possibly matching TRBD2 (6 bases). The CDR3 is 15 amino acids. Trimming pared 5 bases from V and 4 bases from J, leaving 16 bases between. Germline V gives CDR1 SGHTA, CDR2 FQGTGA. CDR3 coding DNA: TGTGCCAGCAGCCCTTCCGGCGGGATGGCAGATACGCAGTATTTT. The encoded protein is CASSPSGGMADTQYF.

The sample holds a few counts of this clone. The chain couples TRBV29-1 to TRBJ2-7, with 11 bases lining up with TRBD1. The CDR3 extends over 14 amino acids. The V gene's germline CDR1 is SQVTM and CDR2 ANQGSEA. V lost 1 base and J lost 3; bases outside the gene matches: 2. The CDR3: CSVEGGTGGYEQYF. In DNA form, the CDR3 reads TGCAGCGTTGAAGGGGGGACAGGGGGCTACGAGCAGTACTTC.

V gene TRBV19 combines with J gene TRBJ2-2; TRBD1 matches 8 bases. There are 15 residues in the CDR3. After removal of 7 bases from V and 1 base from J, the junction contained 5 bases not matched to a gene. Per germline, CDR1 LNHDA and CDR2 SQIVND (reference sequence). CDR3 nucleotide sequence: TGTGCCAGTAAAGGACAGGGACTGAACACCGGGGAGCTGTTTTTT. It translates to CASKGQGLNTGELFF. The full variable domain, with the rest looked up from reference TRBV19 and TRBJ2-2, is DGGITQSPKYLFRKEGQNVTLSCEQNLNHDAMYWYRQDPGQGLRLIYYSQIVNDFQKGDIAEGYSVSREKKESFPLTVTSAQKNPTAFYLCASKGQGLNTGELFFGEGSRLTVL.

The gene calls are TRBV11-3 and TRBJ2-1; D unresolved. Trimming took off 3 bases at V and 9 bases at J, with 9 bases between the two ends. CDR3 size: 12 residues. Germline V CDR1 and CDR2: SGHNT, YENEEA. CDR3 region: CASSFDPGEQFF. The CDR3 nucleotides read TGTGCCAGCAGCTTCGACCCGGGTGAGCAGTTCTTC. Using reference TRBV11-3 and TRBJ2-1 for the parts outside the CDR3, the full variable domain is EAGVVQSPRYKIIEKKQPVAFWCNPISGHNTLYWYLQNLGQGPELLIRYENEEAVDDSQLPKDRFSAERLKGVDSTLKIQPAELGDSAVYLCASSFDPGEQFFGPGTRLTVL.

The V and J genes are TRBV28 and TRBJ1-3; the D is unclear. The V gene lost 4 bases and the J gene lost 7 bases, with 8 bases spanning the gap. The CDR3 consists of 12 residues. Germline V gene lookup returns CDR1 MDHEN and CDR2 SYDVKM. DNA for the CDR3: TGTGCCAGCAGTTCGTCCGTTAACACCATATATTTT. It codes for CASSSSVNTIYF.

This clone was detected once. This chain connects TRBV5-1 to TRBJ2-7, with 7 bases matching TRBD1. V shed 2 bases and J 1 base; nucleotides not matched to a gene: 6. Germline CDR1 SGHRS, CDR2 YFSETQ. CDR3 size: 15 residues. The CDR3 loop is CASSFRQGGSYEQYF. DNA for the CDR3: TGCGCCAGCAGCTTCAGACAGGGTGGGTCCTACGAGCAGTACTTC.

This clone came up once. The chain joins TRBV7-2 to TRBJ2-1; 11 bases agree with TRBD2. J was trimmed by 6 bases and V by 1 base; bases with no gene match: 5. This CDR3 has 16 amino acids. Germline CDR1 reads SGHTA; CDR2 reads FQGNSA. The CDR3 DNA is TGTGCCAGCAGCTTAGGTAGACTAGCGGGGCTCAATGAGCAGTTCTTC. Translated, it gives CASSLGRLAGLNEQFF.

The rearrangement links TRBV3-1 (or the pseudogene TRBV3-2) to TRBJ1-1; possibly TRBD1 for D (5 bases). V was trimmed by 2 bases and J by 6 bases, leaving 10 bases between them. CDR1 and CDR2 (germline): LGHDT, YNNKEL (reference sequence). The CDR3 covers 13 residues. The CDR3 region is CASSQTGVSEAFF. CDR3 nucleotide sequence: TGTGCCAGCAGCCAAACAGGCGTATCTGAAGCTTTCTTT.